The source of this T cell receptor beta chain is a study of OX40 agonist ivuxolimab in advanced cancers. A few counts support this clone. Clones were sequenced by immunoSEQ multiplex PCR, and TCRdb holds only the in-frame ones, with some missing. The sample comprises approximately 91,000 clones, around 87% of which are singletons, and roughly 4.9% rests with the top ten. CDR1 and CDR2 from the germline V gene are SNHLY and FYNNEI. Trimming took 3 bases from V and 6 from J, leaving 10 bases between them. This CDR3 has 13 amino acids. This chain links TRBV2 with TRBJ2-3, with D uncertain. The sequencing used CD4+ or CD8+ T cells sorted from blood, collected in a trial of the OX40 agonist ivuxolimab. This TCR was recovered from an adult with an advanced solid tumor such as melanoma, head and neck, liver or kidney cancer. CDR3 sequence: CASSEIAGDTQYF. CDR3 nucleotides: TGTGCCAGCAGTGAGATAGCTGGGGATACGCAGTATTTT.